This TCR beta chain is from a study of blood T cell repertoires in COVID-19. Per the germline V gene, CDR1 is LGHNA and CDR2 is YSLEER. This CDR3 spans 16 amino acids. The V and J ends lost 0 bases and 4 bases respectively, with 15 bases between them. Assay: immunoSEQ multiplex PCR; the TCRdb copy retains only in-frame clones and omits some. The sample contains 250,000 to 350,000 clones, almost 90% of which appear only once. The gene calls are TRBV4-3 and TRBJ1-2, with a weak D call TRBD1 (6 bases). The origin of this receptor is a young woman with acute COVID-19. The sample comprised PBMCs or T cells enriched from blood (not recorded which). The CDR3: CASSQDAQGISYGYTF. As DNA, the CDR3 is TGCGCCAGCAGCCAAGATGCACAGGGCATATCCTATGGCTACACCTTC.